Below are 13 T cell receptor beta chains sequenced from a single sample in a study of shared clonotypes between healthy human individuals. Sequenced by immunoSEQ multiplex PCR; TCRdb stores in-frame clones only, minus some. The top ten hold less than 15% of the sample, which has fewer than 600,000 clones, 79% seen once. The specimen was PBMCs. These receptor sequences come from a woman aged 40 to 50 in good health. Some clones in this sample may be carry-over from other donors' samples.

The chain has TRBV4-2 and TRBJ2-1; 8 nucleotides agree with TRBD2. The CDR3 runs to 18 residues. The J segment lost 3 bases and the V segment lost 0 bases, leaving 10 bases of the junction unmatched. CDR1 and CDR2 (germline): LGHNA, YNFKEQ. The CDR3 coding sequence is TGTGCCAGCAGCCAAGATTGGCGCGCTAGCGGGTTCTACAATGAGCAGTTCTTC. Its protein is CASSQDWRASGFYNEQFF.

The chain is built from TRBV2 and TRBJ2-3; the D is unclear. CDR1 and CDR2 (germline): SNHLY, FYNNEI. The CDR3 totals 12 residues. V was clipped by 2 bases and J by 2 bases, with 2 bases between them. Here the CDR3 reads CASSEFTDTQYF. The CDR3, as DNA: TGTGCCAGCAGTGAATTCACAGATACGCAGTATTTT.

In this sample, this clone turned up many times. This chain links TRBV7-2 with TRBJ2-5, with no clear D. Germline V gene data show CDR1 as SGHTA and CDR2 as FQGNSA. The CDR3 extends over 12 amino acids. Between the trimmed V and J ends, which lost 2 bases and 5 bases, there was a span of 6 bases. This CDR3 is CASSLWLETQYF. Here the CDR3 DNA reads TGTGCCAGCAGCTTATGGCTGGAGACCCAGTACTTC.

V gene TRBV5-1 combines with J gene TRBJ2-1; 10 nucleotides match TRBD2. The CDR3 runs to 15 residues. The V gene end was trimmed by 0 bases and the J gene end by 7 bases; junction bases not matched to a gene: 4. The germline V gene has CDR1 SGHRS and CDR2 YFSETQ. The CDR3 region is CASSLASGSGNEQFF. CDR3 coding DNA: TGCGCCAGCAGCTTGGCTAGCGGGAGCGGGAATGAGCAGTTCTTC.

The J gene is TRBJ2-1, the V gene TRBV15; 9 bases are a match to TRBD2. J gave up 3 bases and V 1 base, and 4 bases lay outside the gene matches. The germline CDR1 and CDR2 sequences are LNHNV and YYDKDF (reference sequence). CDR3 length: 16 residues. The CDR3 loop is CATSRGPAGGYNEQFF. CDR3 sequence (DNA): TGTGCCACCAGCAGAGGACCAGCGGGAGGCTACAATGAGCAGTTCTTC.

This chain uses TRBV28 with TRBJ2-1; 8 nucleotides agree with TRBD2. This CDR3 is built from 14 residues. The V gene's germline CDR1 is MDHEN and CDR2 SYDVKM. The ends lost 8 bases at V and 10 bases at J; junction bases unmatched: 13. CDR3 nucleotides: TGTGCCAGCGGGGGGTTAGCGGGAAGGAAAGAGCAGTTCTTC. Translating it yields CASGGLAGRKEQFF.

The genes are TRBV6-5 and TRBJ2-3; no clear D. The V end was cut by 3 bases, the J end by 2 bases, with 12 bases between. The CDR3 loop spans 15 amino acids. The germline CDR1 and CDR2 sequences are MNHEY and SVGAGI. For the CDR3, the DNA is TGTGCCAGCAGTTATGACCGAGGATACACAGATACGCAGTATTTT. Translated: CASSYDRGYTDTQYF.

This rearrangement joins TRBV5-4 to TRBJ1-3; D is undetermined. CDR3 length equals 14 residues. V gave up 1 base and J gave up 2 bases, with 7 bases separating them. Germline CDR1 is SGHNT and CDR2 is YYREEE (reference sequence). DNA for the CDR3: TGTGCCAGCAGCTTGTTCGGGGCTGGAAACACCATATATTTT. Its protein product is CASSLFGAGNTIYF.

This chain connects TRBV2 to TRBJ2-7; tentative D call: TRBD2 (5 bases). In germline, CDR1 is SNHLY, CDR2 FYNNEI. The CDR3 is made up of 12 amino acids. V lost 9 bases and J lost 2, with 11 bases in between. The CDR3 sequence is CASKAEAYEQYF. The CDR3, as DNA: TGTGCCAGTAAAGCGGAGGCCTACGAGCAGTACTTC.

The chain couples TRBV7-2 to TRBJ2-1, with TRBD2 matching 7 bases. Germline CDR1 and CDR2: SGHTA and FQGNSA. CDR3 length: 16 residues. Trimming removed 1 base from V and 2 bases from J; junction bases left unmatched: 5. This chain's CDR3 is CASSLVGRTTYNEQFF. The CDR3 DNA is TGTGCCAGCAGCTTAGTCGGGAGGACCACCTACAATGAGCAGTTCTTC.

Turning to this clone: This CDR3 is also generated by other DNA sequences in the sample. The chain carries TRBV28 and TRBJ1-5; D call uncertain. The germline V gene encodes CDR1 MDHEN and CDR2 SYDVKM. V lost 6 bases to trimming and J lost 0 bases, with 9 bases between them. This CDR3 contains 14 residues. The CDR3 loop is CASRGSNSNQPQHF. CDR3 bases: TGTGCCAGCAGGGGATCCAATAGCAATCAGCCCCAGCATTTT.

J is TRBJ2-3 and V is TRBV27; 9 bases align to TRBD1. Germline CDR1 and CDR2: MNHEY and SMNVEV (reference sequence). The CDR3 extends over 14 amino acids. With 4 bases clipped from V and 2 bases from J, the junction kept 1 base outside the gene matches. CDR3 residues: CASSWDRDTDTQYF. CDR3 in DNA: TGTGCCAGCAGTTGGGACAGGGACACAGATACGCAGTATTTT.

This chain links TRBV29-1 with TRBJ2-3; TRBD2 might be the D (5 bases). This CDR3 has 13 residues. V lost 4 bases and J 0 bases, leaving 8 bases between the germline ends. Germline CDR1 SQVTM, CDR2 ANQGSEA. CDR3 region: CSVVGSSTDTQYF. In nucleotides, the CDR3 is TGCAGCGTTGTAGGGAGCAGCACAGATACGCAGTATTTT.